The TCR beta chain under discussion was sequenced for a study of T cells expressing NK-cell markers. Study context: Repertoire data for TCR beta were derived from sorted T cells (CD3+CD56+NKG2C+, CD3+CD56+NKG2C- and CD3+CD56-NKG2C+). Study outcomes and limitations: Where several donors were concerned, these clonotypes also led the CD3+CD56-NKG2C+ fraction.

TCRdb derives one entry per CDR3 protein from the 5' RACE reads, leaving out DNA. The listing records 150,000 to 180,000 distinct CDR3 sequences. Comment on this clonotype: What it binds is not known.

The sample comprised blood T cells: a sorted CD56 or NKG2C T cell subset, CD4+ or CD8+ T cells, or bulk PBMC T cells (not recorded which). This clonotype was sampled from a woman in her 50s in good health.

The CDR3 loop reads CASSSGLKRDEQFF. The chain recombines TRBV6-5 with TRBJ2-1; TCRdb reports TRBD2, a call that lacks DNA to check it against. The CDR3 has 14 residues. Germline V gives CDR1 MNHEY, CDR2 SVGAGI.